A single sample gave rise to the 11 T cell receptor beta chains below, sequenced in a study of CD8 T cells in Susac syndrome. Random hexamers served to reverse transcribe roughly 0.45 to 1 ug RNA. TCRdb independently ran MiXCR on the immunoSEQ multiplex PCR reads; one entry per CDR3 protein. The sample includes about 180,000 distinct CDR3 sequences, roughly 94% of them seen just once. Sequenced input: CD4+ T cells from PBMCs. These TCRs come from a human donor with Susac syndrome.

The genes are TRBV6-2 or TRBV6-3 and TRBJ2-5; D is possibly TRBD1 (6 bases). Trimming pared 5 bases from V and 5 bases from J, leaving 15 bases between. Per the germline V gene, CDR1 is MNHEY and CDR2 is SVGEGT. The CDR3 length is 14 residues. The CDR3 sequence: CASSDITGIETQYF. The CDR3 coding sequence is TGTGCCAGCAGTGACATAACAGGGATCGAGACCCAGTACTTC.

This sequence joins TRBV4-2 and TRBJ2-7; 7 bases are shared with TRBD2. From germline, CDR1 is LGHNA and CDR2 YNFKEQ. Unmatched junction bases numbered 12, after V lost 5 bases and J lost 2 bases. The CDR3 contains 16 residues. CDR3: CASSKVGGRDPYEQYF. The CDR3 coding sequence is TGTGCCAGCAGCAAAGTGGGCGGGAGAGACCCCTACGAGCAGTACTTC.

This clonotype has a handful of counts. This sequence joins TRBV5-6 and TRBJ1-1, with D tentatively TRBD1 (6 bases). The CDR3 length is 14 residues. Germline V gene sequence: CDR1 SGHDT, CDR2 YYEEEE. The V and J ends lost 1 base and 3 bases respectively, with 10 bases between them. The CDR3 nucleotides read TGTGCCAGCAGCTTGACGGGGGCCGACACTGAAGCTTTCTTT. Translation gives CASSLTGADTEAFF.

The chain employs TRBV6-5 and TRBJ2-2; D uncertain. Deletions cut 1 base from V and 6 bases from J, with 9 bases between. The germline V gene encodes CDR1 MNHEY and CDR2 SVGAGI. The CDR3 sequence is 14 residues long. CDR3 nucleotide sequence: TGTGCCAGCAGTTACTTGGGGTCCGCCGGGGAGCTGTTTTTT. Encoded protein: CASSYLGSAGELFF.

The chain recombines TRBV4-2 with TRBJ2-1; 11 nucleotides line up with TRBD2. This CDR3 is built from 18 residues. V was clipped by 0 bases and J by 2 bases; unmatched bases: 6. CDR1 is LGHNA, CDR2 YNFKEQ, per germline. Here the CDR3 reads CASSQDSSGLAAYNEQFF. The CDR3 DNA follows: TGTGCCAGCAGCCAAGATTCGTCGGGACTAGCGGCCTACAATGAGCAGTTCTTC.

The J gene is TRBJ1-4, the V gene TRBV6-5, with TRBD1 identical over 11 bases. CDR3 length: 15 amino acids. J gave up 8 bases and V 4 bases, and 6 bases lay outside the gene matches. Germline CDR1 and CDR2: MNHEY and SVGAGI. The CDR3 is CASSSRTGGGEKLFF. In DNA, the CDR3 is TGTGCCAGCAGTTCGAGGACAGGGGGCGGGGAAAAACTGTTTTTT.

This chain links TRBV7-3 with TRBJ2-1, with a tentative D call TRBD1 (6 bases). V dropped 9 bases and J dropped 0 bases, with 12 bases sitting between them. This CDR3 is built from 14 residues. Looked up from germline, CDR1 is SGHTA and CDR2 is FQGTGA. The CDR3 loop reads CASAPGVSYNEQFF. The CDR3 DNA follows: TGTGCCAGTGCCCCAGGGGTCTCCTACAATGAGCAGTTCTTC.

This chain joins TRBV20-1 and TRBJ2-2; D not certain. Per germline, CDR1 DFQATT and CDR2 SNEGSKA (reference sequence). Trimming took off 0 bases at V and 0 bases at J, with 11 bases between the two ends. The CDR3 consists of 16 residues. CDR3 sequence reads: CSARDWSQTNTGELFF. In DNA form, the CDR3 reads TGCAGTGCTAGAGATTGGAGCCAAACGAACACCGGGGAGCTGTTTTTT.

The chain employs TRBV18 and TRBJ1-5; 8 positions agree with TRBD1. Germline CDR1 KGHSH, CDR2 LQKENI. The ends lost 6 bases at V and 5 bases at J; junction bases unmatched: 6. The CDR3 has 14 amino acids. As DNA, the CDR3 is TGTGCCAGCTCCCCCTGGGACAGGCATCAGCCCCAGCATTTT. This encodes CASSPWDRHQPQHF. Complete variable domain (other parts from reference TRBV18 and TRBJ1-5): NAGVMQNPRHLVRRRGQEARLRCSPMKGHSHVYWYRQLPEEGLKFMVYLQKENIIDESGMPKERFSAEFPKEGPSILRIQQVVRGDSAAYFCASSPWDRHQPQHFGDGTRLSIL.

This CDR3 is CASSRGAEGNTIYF. As DNA, the CDR3 is TGTGCCAGCTCACGGGGGGCAGAAGGAAACACCATATATTTT. The chain uses TRBV18 and TRBJ1-3; D is possibly TRBD1 (6 bases). CDR3 length: 14 amino acids. CDR1 and CDR2 from the germline V gene are KGHSH and LQKENI. Trimming stripped 4 bases from V and 4 bases from J, with 11 bases between. Drawing the rest from reference TRBV18 and TRBJ1-3, the complete variable domain is NAGVMQNPRHLVRRRGQEARLRCSPMKGHSHVYWYRQLPEEGLKFMVYLQKENIIDESGMPKERFSAEFPKEGPSILRIQQVVRGDSAAYFCASSRGAEGNTIYFGEGSWLTVV.

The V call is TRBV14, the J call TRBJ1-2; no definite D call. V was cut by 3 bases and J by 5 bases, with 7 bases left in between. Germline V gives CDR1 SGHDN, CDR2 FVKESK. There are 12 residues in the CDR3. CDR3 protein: CASSHSGYGYTF. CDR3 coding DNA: TGTGCCAGCAGCCACAGCGGGTATGGCTACACCTTC.